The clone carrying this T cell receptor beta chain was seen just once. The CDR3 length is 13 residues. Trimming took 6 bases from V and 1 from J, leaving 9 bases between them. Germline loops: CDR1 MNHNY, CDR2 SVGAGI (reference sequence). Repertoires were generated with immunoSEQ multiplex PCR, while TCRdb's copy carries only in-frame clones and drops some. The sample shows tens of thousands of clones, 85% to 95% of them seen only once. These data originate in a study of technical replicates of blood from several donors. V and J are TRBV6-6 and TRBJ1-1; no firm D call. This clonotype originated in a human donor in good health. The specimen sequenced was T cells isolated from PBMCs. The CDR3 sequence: CASRIKQNTEAFF. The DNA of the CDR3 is TGTGCCAGCAGGATAAAGCAGAACACTGAAGCTTTCTTT.